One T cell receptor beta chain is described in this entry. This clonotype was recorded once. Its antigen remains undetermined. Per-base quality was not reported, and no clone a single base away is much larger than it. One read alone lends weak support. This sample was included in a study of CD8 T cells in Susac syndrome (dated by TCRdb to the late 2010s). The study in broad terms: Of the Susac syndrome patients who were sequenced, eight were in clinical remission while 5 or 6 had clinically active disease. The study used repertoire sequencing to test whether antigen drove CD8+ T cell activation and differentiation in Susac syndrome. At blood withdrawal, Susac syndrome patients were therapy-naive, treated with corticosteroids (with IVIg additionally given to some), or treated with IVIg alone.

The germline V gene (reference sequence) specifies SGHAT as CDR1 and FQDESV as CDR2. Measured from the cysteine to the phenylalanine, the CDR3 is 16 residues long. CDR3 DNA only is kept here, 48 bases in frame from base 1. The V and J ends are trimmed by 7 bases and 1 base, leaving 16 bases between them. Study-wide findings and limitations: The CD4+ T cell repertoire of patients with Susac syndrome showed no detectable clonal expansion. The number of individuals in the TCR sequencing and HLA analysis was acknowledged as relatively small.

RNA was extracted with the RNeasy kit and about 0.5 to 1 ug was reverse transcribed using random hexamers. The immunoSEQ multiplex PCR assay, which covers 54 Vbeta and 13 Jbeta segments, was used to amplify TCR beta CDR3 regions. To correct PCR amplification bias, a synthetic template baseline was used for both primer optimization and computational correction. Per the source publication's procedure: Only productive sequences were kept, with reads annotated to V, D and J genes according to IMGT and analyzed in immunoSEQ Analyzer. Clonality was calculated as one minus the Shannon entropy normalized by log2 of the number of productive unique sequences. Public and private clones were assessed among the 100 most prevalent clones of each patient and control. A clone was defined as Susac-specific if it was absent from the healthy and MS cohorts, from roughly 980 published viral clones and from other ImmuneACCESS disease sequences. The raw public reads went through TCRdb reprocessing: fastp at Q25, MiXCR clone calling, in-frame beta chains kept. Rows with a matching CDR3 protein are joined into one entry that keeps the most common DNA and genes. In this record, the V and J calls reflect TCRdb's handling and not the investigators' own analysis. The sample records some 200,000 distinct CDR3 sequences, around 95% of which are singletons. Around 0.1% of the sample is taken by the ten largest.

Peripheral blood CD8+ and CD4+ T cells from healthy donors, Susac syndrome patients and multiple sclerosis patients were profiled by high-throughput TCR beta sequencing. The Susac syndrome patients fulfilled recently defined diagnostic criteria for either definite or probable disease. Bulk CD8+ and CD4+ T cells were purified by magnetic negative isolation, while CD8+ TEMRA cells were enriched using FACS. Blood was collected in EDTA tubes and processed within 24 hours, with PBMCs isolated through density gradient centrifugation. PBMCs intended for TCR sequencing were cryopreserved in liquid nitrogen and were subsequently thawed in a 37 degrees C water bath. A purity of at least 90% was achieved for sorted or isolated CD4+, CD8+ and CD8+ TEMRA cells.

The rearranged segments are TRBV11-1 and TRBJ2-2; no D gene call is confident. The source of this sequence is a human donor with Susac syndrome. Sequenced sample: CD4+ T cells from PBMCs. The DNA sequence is TGTGCCAGCACCCTAAGTCCGATCCGGAACACCGGGGAGCTGTTTTTT. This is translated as CASTLSPIRNTGELFF. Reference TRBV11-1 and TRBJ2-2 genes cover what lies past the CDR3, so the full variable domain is EAEVAQSPRYKITEKSQAVAFWCDPISGHATLYWYRQILGQGPELLVQFQDESVVDDSQLPKDRFSAERLKGVDSTLKIQPAELGDSAMYLCASTLSPIRNTGELFFGEGSRLTVL.